This is a list of T cell receptor beta chains from one sample in a study of graft-versus-host responses after intestinal transplantation. Measured with immunoSEQ multiplex PCR; TCRdb has only the in-frame clones, and not every one. The data hold 75,000 to 100,000 clones, with 90% observed a single time. Material: PBMCs, obtained 450 to 460 days after intestinal transplant. These receptors all come from a human patient who received an intestinal transplant, so some T cells may come from the graft donor. Both conserved end residues are part of each CDR3. Each record gives: V gene, D gene, clone size, J gene, CDR3 DNA, CDR3 protein. A D gene is named only where the DNA matches it firmly. Clone size appears in some rows only: once, few, many, or a class for an expanded clone.

TRBV7-2	-	-	TRBJ2-5	TGTGCCAGCAGCCCCCTGACGAACCCCCAAGAGACCCAGTACTTC	CASSPLTNPQETQYF
TRBV19	-	-	TRBJ1-1	TGTGCCACTTACGAACAGGGCCGCACTGAAGCTTTCTTT	CATYEQGRTEAFF
TRBV7-3	-	once	TRBJ2-5	TGTGCCAGCAGCTTAATAGGGGGAACGCAAGAGACCCAGTACTTC	CASSLIGGTQETQYF
TRBV12-5	-	once	TRBJ2-7	TGTGCTAGTGGTCTCCTCACCTACGAGCAGTACTTC	CASGLLTYEQYF
TRBV2	TRBD2	few	TRBJ2-7	TGTGCCAGCGGAGCGGGGTACTACGAGCAGTACTTC	CASGAGYYEQYF
TRBV18	-	-	TRBJ1-1	TGTGCCAGCTCACCGTTCGAGAACACTGAAGCTTTCTTT	CASSPFENTEAFF
TRBV5-1	TRBD1	-	TRBJ2-7	TGCGCCAGCAGCTTGGCCCCGGGACAGGCCTACGAGCAGTACTTC	CASSLAPGQAYEQYF
TRBV6-6	-	-	TRBJ1-3	TGTGCCAGCAGCCGGGGACTTGTTGGAAACACCATATATTTT	CASSRGLVGNTIYF
TRBV27	-	-	TRBJ1-1	TGTGCCAGCAGTTTACAGAACACTGAAGCTTTCTTT	CASSLQNTEAFF
TRBV6-1	-	-	TRBJ1-1	TGTGCCAGCAGGAGAGGTTCGGACACTGAAGCTTTCTTT	CASRRGSDTEAFF
TRBV9	TRBD1	-	TRBJ1-2	TGTGCCAGCAGCCCCCCCCTGACAGGGAACTATGGCTACACCTTC	CASSPPLTGNYGYTF
TRBV7-3	-	-	TRBJ2-3	TGTGCCAGCAGCCGGGGGGCCACAGATACGCAGTATTTT	CASSRGATDTQYF
TRBV19	-	-	TRBJ1-3	TGTGCCAGTACCCCTTGGCAGGGGTCCGGAAACACCATATATTTT	CASTPWQGSGNTIYF
TRBV28	-	-	TRBJ2-7	TGTGCCAGCAGTTTAGCGGGGGCACCACTACCCTACGAGCAGTACTTC	CASSLAGAPLPYEQYF
TRBV12-5	-	-	TRBJ1-1	TGTGCTAGTGGCGATACAGGGATGAACACTGAAGCTTTCTTT	CASGDTGMNTEAFF
TRBV7-9	-	-	TRBJ2-3	TGTGCCAGCAGCTTAGTGTCCGGGGGCACAGATACGCAGTATTTT	CASSLVSGGTDTQYF
TRBV5-1	-	-	TRBJ1-2	TGCGCCAGCAGCTTGGACCAGCTTAACTATGGCTACACCTTC	CASSLDQLNYGYTF
TRBV7-3	-	-	TRBJ1-1	TGTGCCAGCAGCCCAACGACAGGATCGAACACTGAAGCTTTCTTT	CASSPTTGSNTEAFF
TRBV19	-	-	TRBJ1-6	TGTGCCAGTAGTATGGGACCAGGTTCACCCCTCCACTTT	CASSMGPGSPLHF
TRBV6-1	-	-	TRBJ1-1	TGTGCCAGCAGTGAGTGGTTGTTTGTGGCTTTCTTT	CASSEWLFVAFF
TRBV6-4	-	-	TRBJ1-2	TGTGCCAGCAGTGACTCCGGCGCGAGGGGCTACACCTTC	CASSDSGARGYTF
TRBV10-3	-	once	TRBJ1-2	TGTGCCATCAGTGAAATCGGGGACGGTGGCTACACCTTC	CAISEIGDGGYTF
TRBV6-4	TRBD2	-	TRBJ2-1	TGTGCCAGCAGTGACTCAGCGGGGGGTTACAATGAGCAGTTCTTC	CASSDSAGGYNEQFF
TRBV5-1	-	-	TRBJ1-2	TGCGCCAGCAGCGCTAACGATGGTCTGGATTTCTATGGCTACACCTTC	CASSANDGLDFYGYTF
TRBV6-1	-	-	TRBJ2-7	TGTGCCAGCACCAAGGGGGGGAACTACGAGCAGTACTTC	CASTKGGNYEQYF
TRBV2	TRBD1	-	TRBJ2-1	TGTGCCAGCAGTAGGACAGGGGGAGAATACAATGAGCAGTTCTTC	CASSRTGGEYNEQFF
TRBV7-7	TRBD2	-	TRBJ2-1	TGTGCTAGCAGCTTAGGCCTAGCGGACTACAATGAGCAGTTCTTC	CASSLGLADYNEQFF
TRBV27	-	once	TRBJ2-5	TGTGCCAGCAGTCGAACCATGGTGGGAGAGACCCAGTACTTC	CASSRTMVGETQYF
TRBV10-3	-	once	TRBJ1-5	TGTGCCATCAGTGAGTCGAGGGGGGGTAATCAGCCCCAGCATTTT	CAISESRGGNQPQHF
TRBV2	-	-	TRBJ1-1	TGTGCCAGCAGTGAAAGTTTTGAAGCTTTCTTT	CASSESFEAFF
TRBV7-3	-	-	TRBJ1-3	TGTGCCAGCAGCCCTCGTGGGGGTCCCTCTGGAAACACCATATATTTT	CASSPRGGPSGNTIYF
TRBV11-2	-	-	TRBJ2-2	TGTGCCAGCAGCCGTCCCCCGGGACGGAGGACCACCGGGGAGCTGTTTTTT	CASSRPPGRRTTGELFF
TRBV6-5	-	-	TRBJ1-1	TGTGCCAGCAGTTACCGAGGGGCGAACACTGAAGCTTTCTTT	CASSYRGANTEAFF
TRBV7-8	-	-	TRBJ1-1	TGTGCCAGCAGCTTATTTCCCCCAGGCCTGAACACTGAAGCTTTCTTT	CASSLFPPGLNTEAFF
TRBV6-6	-	-	TRBJ2-3	TGTGCCAGCAGCCCGACATGGGGGGATACGCAGTATTTT	CASSPTWGDTQYF
TRBV6-1	-	few	TRBJ1-2	TGTGCCAGCAGTGCCGGGACACTCTATGGCTACACCTTC	CASSAGTLYGYTF
TRBV5-1	-	-	TRBJ2-2	TGCGCCAGCAGCTTGGTAGTGGGGGCCGGGGAGCTGTTTTTT	CASSLVVGAGELFF
TRBV6-5	TRBD2	-	TRBJ2-1	TGTGCCAGCAGAGGCGGGGGGGGCTCCTACAATGAGCAGTTCTTC	CASRGGGGSYNEQFF
TRBV5-1	TRBD2	-	TRBJ2-3	TGCGCCAGCAGCCCGAGTAGCGGGGGCCCCGTGGGCACAGATACGCAGTATTTT	CASSPSSGGPVGTDTQYF
TRBV7-9	-	-	TRBJ2-1	TGTGCCAGCAGCCCCTATCGAGGCGGGGCGTCCTACAATGAGCAGTTCTTC	CASSPYRGGASYNEQFF
TRBV9	-	-	TRBJ2-1	TGTGCCAGCAGCCCAGAGCCATACCCCGCGGTCGCTGAGCAGTTCTTC	CASSPEPYPAVAEQFF
TRBV9	TRBD2	-	TRBJ2-3	TGTGCCAGCAGAAGTAAAGCGGGGGTCACAGATACGCAGTATTTT	CASRSKAGVTDTQYF
TRBV12-5	TRBD2	-	TRBJ2-7	TGTGCTAGTGGTTTGGCCCCGAGGGCTAGCGGGGTTGAGCAGTACTTC	CASGLAPRASGVEQYF
TRBV5-6	-	-	TRBJ2-7	TGTGCCAGCAGCTTGGTGGTAGCAGGCGTTTTTACCTACGAGCAGTACTTC	CASSLVVAGVFTYEQYF
TRBV2	-	-	TRBJ2-5	TGTGCCAGCAGCGAAGATTACAGCCAAGAGACCCAGTACTTC	CASSEDYSQETQYF